These 32 T cell receptor beta chains came from one sample sequenced in a study of T cells in Graves' hyperthyroidism and ophthalmopathy. TCR beta CDR3 sequences were amplified from RNA transcripts. RT-PCR in the first round (using the HTBI primer set) targeted the TCR CDR3. TCRdb re-derived calls from the multiplex PCR reads in MiXCR, one entry per CDR3 protein. The sample has about 200,000 distinct CDR3 sequences, 17% seen once. Sequenced: blood. Receptors originate from a woman between 45 and 60 years old with Graves' hyperthyroidism.

This clonotype was found many times. The chain joins TRBV20-1 to TRBJ2-7; TRBD1 matches 7 bases. Germline lookup yields CDR1 DFQATT and CDR2 SNEGSKA (reference sequence). Trimming took 3 bases from V and 7 from J; bases not matched to a gene: 9. This CDR3 is 13 amino acids long. The CDR3 sequence: CSASILQGREQYF. CDR3 nucleotide sequence: TGCAGTGCTAGTATTTTACAGGGGCGAGAGCAGTACTTC.

This clonotype turned up a few times. This may be a read error: a much more frequent sequence differs by one nucleotide. V usage is TRBV11-3 and J usage is TRBJ2-1, with 8 bases lining up with TRBD2. V lost 11 bases, J lost 0 bases, and 9 bases stayed unmatched. CDR1 and CDR2 (germline): SGHNT, YENEEA. The CDR3 is 15 amino acids. CDR3 in DNA: TGTGCCTGCACCCGTAGCGGGAACTCCTACAATGAGCAGTTCTTC. It specifies CACTRSGNSYNEQFF.

J is TRBJ1-1 and V is TRBV29-1; D gene uncertain. Germline V gene data show CDR1 as SQVTM and CDR2 as ANQGSEA. The germline V and J ends were trimmed by 1 base and 11 bases, with 8 bases remaining between them. CDR3 length equals 10 residues. CDR3 sequence: CSVEGPEAFF. The CDR3 coding sequence is TGCAGCGTTGAAGGTCCCGAGGCTTTCTTT.

Comments on this clonotype: A much bigger clone sits one base away, suggesting this may be a read error. The chain combines TRBV12-3 or TRBV12-4 with TRBJ2-2; D is possibly TRBD2 (5 bases). The CDR3 runs 16 residues. This chain's CDR3 is CATKKTRLLNTGELVF. The CDR3 DNA follows: TGTGCCACCAAAAAGACCCGTCTCCTTAACACCGGGGAGCTGGTTTTT.

This clonotype appeared once. V is TRBV20-1 and J is TRBJ2-7; 10 bases map to TRBD2. The germline V gene encodes CDR1 DFQATT and CDR2 SNEGSKA (reference sequence). V shed 7 bases, J shed 4 bases, and the junction held 10 bases outside the gene matches. This CDR3 is built from 14 residues. The CDR3 here is CSVSLAGVLYEQYF. CDR3 nucleotide sequence: TGCAGTGTCTCGCTAGCGGGAGTATTGTACGAGCAGTACTTC.

This clonotype was seen at least ten times. The chain is built from TRBV27 and TRBJ2-1, with TRBD2 matching over 14 bases. The CDR3 spans 17 residues. V trimming: 6 bases; J trimming: 10 bases; junction bases outside the gene matches: 14. CDR1 and CDR2 (germline): MNHEY, SMNVEV (reference sequence). The CDR3 DNA is TGTGCCAGCAGCCCATTTGCGGGACTAGCGGGAGAGCAGGAGCAGTTCTTC. It translates to CASSPFAGLAGEQEQFF.

This clonotype was recorded once. The V gene is TRBV27, the J gene TRBJ2-1, with D unresolved. V was shortened by 5 bases and J by 0 bases, with 8 bases between the two germline ends. In germline, CDR1 is MNHEY, CDR2 SMNVEV (reference sequence). CDR3 size: 14 residues. CDR3 in DNA: TGTGCCAGCAGTCCCCCCCTCTCCTACAATGAGCAGTTCTTC. Amino acid sequence: CASSPPLSYNEQFF.

The chain carries TRBV18 and TRBJ2-7; possible D gene TRBD1, 7 bases. CDR3 length equals 14 residues. Germline V gives CDR1 KGHSH, CDR2 LQKENI. The V and J ends lost 6 bases and 3 bases respectively, with 15 bases between them. The CDR3, as DNA: TGTGCCAGCTCTCCCGGGGGACAGCTCTACGAGCAGTACTTC. This sequence encodes CASSPGGQLYEQYF.

This clonotype was detected ten times or more. The chain links TRBV30 to TRBJ1-1; D not resolved. The V gene's germline CDR1 is GTSNPN and CDR2 SVGIG (reference sequence). Trimming left V 6 bases short and J 3 bases short, with 17 bases between. The CDR3 has 14 residues. In DNA, the CDR3 is TGTGCCTGCGGTCGAAAAGGGTTGGACACTGAAGCTTTCTTT. Encoded protein: CACGRKGLDTEAFF.

Here the CDR3 DNA reads TGTGCCACCAGTGATTTCGGGGCCCGAAGCACAGATACGCAGTATTTT. Translated: CATSDFGARSTDTQYF. V gene TRBV24-1 combines with J gene TRBJ2-3; the D gene could be TRBD1 or TRBD2 (5 bases each). Trimming removed 1 base at V and 0 bases at J, with 10 bases between. Per germline, CDR1 KGHDR and CDR2 SFDVKD. This CDR3 region has 16 residues.

This clonotype was detected many times. The rearrangement uses TRBV3-1 and TRBJ2-1; the match to TRBD2 covers 7 bases. V dropped 5 bases and J dropped 3; count of bases not matched to a gene: 7. Germline V lookup: CDR1 LGHDT, CDR2 YNNKEL (reference sequence). This CDR3 has 15 amino acids. DNA for the CDR3: TGTGCCAGCAGCTACCGACTAGCAGTCTACAATGAGCAGTTCTTC. It specifies CASSYRLAVYNEQFF.

This clonotype showed up many times. V gene TRBV7-9 combines with J gene TRBJ2-1; TRBD1 matches at 8 bases. After removal of 0 bases from V and 5 bases from J, the junction contained 6 bases not matched to a gene. The CDR3 length is 16 residues. Germline-derived CDR1 and CDR2 are SEHNR and FQNEAQ (reference sequence). The CDR3: CASSLAAGGAHNEQFF. CDR3 nucleotides: TGTGCCAGCAGCTTAGCCGCAGGGGGCGCGCACAATGAGCAGTTCTTC.

There are many counts of this clonotype. The chain joins TRBV7-3 to TRBJ2-3; TRBD1 is a possible D gene (6 bases). The CDR3 sequence is 13 residues long. Per the germline V gene, CDR1 is SGHTA and CDR2 is FQGTGA. Trimming removed 5 bases from V and 7 bases from J, with 13 bases in between. CDR3 protein: CASSRNRDYTQYF. In DNA form, the CDR3 reads TGTGCCAGCAGCCGGAACAGGGATTATACGCAGTATTTT.

The table lists this clonotype with a few counts. CDR3 nucleotides: TGCGCCAGCAGCCCCAGCGGGAGCGTAAGAGAGACCCAGTACTTC. Residues: CASSPSGSVRETQYF. The chain uses TRBV4-1 and TRBJ2-5; 8 nucleotides line up with TRBD2. With 4 bases clipped from V and 4 bases from J, the junction kept 8 bases outside the gene matches. The CDR3 sequence is 15 residues long. Germline CDR1 and CDR2: MGHRA and YSYEKL.

The chain carries TRBV7-2 and TRBJ1-6; a weak D match, TRBD1 (6 bases). Germline-derived CDR1 and CDR2 are SGHTA and FQGNSA. This CDR3 is 16 amino acids long. Deletions cut 3 bases from V and 5 bases from J, with 14 bases between. The CDR3 sequence is CASSFQGSVNNSPLHF. The DNA of the CDR3 is TGTGCCAGCAGCTTTCAGGGGAGCGTTAATAATTCACCCCTCCACTTT.

This clonotype has only a few counts. A read error may produce the germline difference seen at one junction end. The chain carries TRBV12-3 or TRBV12-4 and TRBJ2-1, with 13 bases aligning to TRBD2. This CDR3 is 19 amino acids long. The CDR3 sequence: CASSAPGLAGTSSYDEQFF. As DNA, the CDR3 is TGTGCCAGCAGCGCTCCGGGACTAGCGGGGACTAGCTCCTACGATGAGCAGTTCTTC.

This clonotype was recorded at least ten times. CDR3 protein: CASSLDMYSYNEQFF. CDR3 bases: TGTGCCAGCAGCTTGGACATGTATTCCTACAATGAGCAGTTCTTC. This chain uses TRBV11-2 with TRBJ2-1, with D perhaps TRBD1 (5 bases). Trimming left V 3 bases short and J 1 base short, with 10 bases between. The germline V gene encodes CDR1 SGHAT and CDR2 FQNNGV. This CDR3 spans 15 amino acids.

The chain links TRBV30 to TRBJ2-1; TRBD2 aligns across 14 bases. The CDR3 loop spans 18 amino acids. The V gene's germline CDR1 is GTSNPN and CDR2 SVGIG (reference sequence). The V segment lost 3 bases and the J segment 2 bases; nucleotides outside the gene matches: 9. The CDR3 bases are TGTGCCTGGAGAGCGACTAGCGGGAGGGCCTCCCCCTACAATGAGCAGTTCTTC. Translated, it gives CAWRATSGRASPYNEQFF.

The chain couples TRBV28 to TRBJ2-7; D may be TRBD1 (6 bases). V shed 6 bases and J shed 3 bases, with 15 bases lying between them. This CDR3 has 14 residues. Germline lookup yields CDR1 MDHEN and CDR2 SYDVKM. CDR3 coding DNA: TGTGCCAGCAGAAGACCGGGACAAAGCTACGAGCAGTACTTC. Translation gives CASRRPGQSYEQYF.

This clonotype has just a few counts. Germline is not matched at one junction end, which may reflect a read error. This chain uses TRBV19 with TRBJ2-1; D might be TRBD2 (6 bases). The CDR3 consists of 14 residues. CDR1 is LNHDA and CDR2 is SQIVND in the germline V gene (reference sequence). The CDR3 bases are TGTGCCATTAGTATTGTGGGAGGACGTAATGAGCAGTTCTTC. It is translated as CAISIVGGRNEQFF.

This clonotype occurred many times. The CDR3 coding sequence is TGTGCCAGCTCAAGCCACGAATCCTACGAGCAGTACTTC. It encodes CASSSHESYEQYF. This chain connects TRBV18 to TRBJ2-7, with D unclear. The CDR3 runs 13 residues. CDR1 and CDR2 from the germline V gene are KGHSH and LQKENI. V lost 5 bases and J 1 base, leaving 9 bases between the germline ends.

This clonotype has ten or more counts. The rearrangement uses TRBV28 and TRBJ2-3, with a possible D match to TRBD1 (6 bases). The CDR3 consists of 13 residues. V lost 1 base, J lost 14 bases, and 16 bases lay in between. Germline CDR1 MDHEN, CDR2 SYDVKM. CDR3 sequence (DNA): TGTGCCAGCAGTTTATCCTGGACAGCTCCGTCGTATTTT. Translated: CASSLSWTAPSYF.

The rearrangement links TRBV7-2 to TRBJ1-4; D unresolved. This CDR3 spans 14 amino acids. CDR1 and CDR2 (germline): SGHTA, FQGNSA. Between the trimmed V and J ends, which lost 5 bases and 2 bases, there was a span of 9 bases. The CDR3 region has the DNA TGTGCCAGCAGCCGGGGAGGGACTAATGAAAAACTGTTTTTT. Translating gives CASSRGGTNEKLFF.

Remarks on this clonotype: Since a much larger clone is just one base distant, this may be a read error. The chain employs TRBV10-3 and TRBJ1-2; 8 bases map to TRBD1. The germline CDR1 and CDR2 sequences are ENHRY and SYGVKD. The CDR3 has 15 residues. The chain's CDR3 is CAMGRQGNTNCGYTF. CDR3 nucleotides: TGTGCCATGGGACGACAGGGGAATACTAACTGTGGCTACACCTTC.

The V call is TRBV9, the J call TRBJ2-7; 14 positions match TRBD2. The ends lost 4 bases at V and 2 bases at J; junction bases unmatched: 11. This CDR3 contains 18 residues. Germline CDR1 and CDR2: SGDLS and YYNGEE. CDR3 sequence: CASSLDGTSGSAAYEQYF. In DNA form, the CDR3 reads TGTGCCAGCAGCTTAGATGGGACTAGCGGGAGCGCGGCCTACGAGCAGTACTTC.

The J gene is TRBJ2-1, the V gene TRBV13; D remains unclear. The germline gives CDR1 PRHDT, CDR2 FYEKMQ (reference sequence). Trimming left V 3 bases short and J 8 bases short, with 17 bases between. The CDR3 length is 15 residues. The CDR3 DNA reads as TGTGCCAGCAGCTTGGGATCACCAAGGCGGTATGAGCAGTTCTTC. It specifies CASSLGSPRRYEQFF.

This clonotype was counted many times. The V gene is TRBV20-1, the J gene TRBJ2-3, with TRBD2 identical over 13 bases. This CDR3 has 17 residues. Trimming removed 0 bases from V and 6 bases from J; junction bases left unmatched: 9. Germline-derived CDR1 and CDR2 are DFQATT and SNEGSKA (reference sequence). The CDR3: CSARDPGLAGDPDTQYF. The CDR3 nucleotides are TGCAGTGCTAGAGATCCCGGACTAGCGGGAGACCCGGATACGCAGTATTTT.

The V and J genes are TRBV30 and TRBJ1-5, with a possible D match to TRBD1 (6 bases). The CDR3 is 16 amino acids. Germline V CDR1 and CDR2: GTSNPN, SVGIG (reference sequence). Trimming stripped 0 bases from V and 4 bases from J, with 16 bases between. The CDR3 spells CAWSVRGRGQNQPQHF. In nucleotides, the CDR3 is TGTGCCTGGAGTGTAAGAGGCAGGGGCCAAAATCAGCCCCAGCATTTT.

The V and J genes are TRBV5-1 and TRBJ2-1; TRBD2 might be the D (5 bases). This CDR3 comprises 14 residues. Deletions cut 2 bases from V and 5 bases from J, with 11 bases between. Per germline, CDR1 SGHRS and CDR2 YFSETQ. CDR3 amino acids: CASSLLGEHNEQFF. CDR3 nucleotide sequence: TGCGCCAGCAGCTTACTCGGGGAACACAATGAGCAGTTCTTC.

This chain joins TRBV14 and TRBJ2-1; 11 nucleotides align to TRBD2. This CDR3 contains 16 residues. Germline values: CDR1 SGHDN, CDR2 FVKESK. With V trimmed by 3 bases and J by 3 bases, 4 bases remained unmatched. The CDR3 here is CASSQAGLADYNEQFF. The CDR3 DNA sequence: TGTGCCAGCAGCCAGGCGGGACTAGCGGACTACAATGAGCAGTTCTTC.

This clonotype was observed at least ten times. This chain uses TRBV12-5 with TRBJ1-1; D is uncertain. Deletions cut 5 bases from V and 9 bases from J, with 10 bases between. Germline assignment: CDR1 LGHNT and CDR2 FRNRAP. This CDR3 has 11 amino acids. CDR3 loop: CASGPDRKAFF. The CDR3 DNA reads as TGTGCTAGTGGTCCCGATCGCAAAGCTTTCTTT.

V gene TRBV3-1 combines with J gene TRBJ2-3, with a weak D call TRBD1 (9 bases). Trimming took off 4 bases at V and 14 bases at J, with 31 bases between the two ends. Germline values: CDR1 LGHDT, CDR2 YNNKEL (reference sequence). CDR3 size: 17 residues. DNA of the CDR3: TGTGCCAGCAGCCCGTACACAGGGGGCGCACCGGGACTAGTTTTGTATTTT. This gives the protein CASSPYTGGAPGLVLYF.